This record covers a single T cell receptor (beta chain). Its antigen is unknown. A second PCR of about 7 to 12 cycles used a sample-barcoded 5' primer and a J-beta primer mix. TCRdb reprocessed the 5' RACE reads via MiXCR and lists one record per CDR3 protein. The data contain about 1.8 million distinct CDR3 sequences, roughly 50% of them singletons. This sample is part of a study of blood T cells in healthy people across ages. Germline V gives CDR1 MDHEN, CDR2 SYDVKM. V was clipped by 2 bases and J by 1 base, with 36 bases between them. CDR3 length equals 24 residues. Study-level points and caveats: It was the long-lived donors that had more naive CD4+ cells and higher diversity than aged donors.

The sequenced sample was blood. The clonotype originates from a woman aged 40 to 55 in good health. The gene calls are TRBV28 and TRBJ2-1; no definite D call. For the CDR3, the DNA is TGTGCCAGCAGTTTAATCTGGGCACAGATATTCTACAATGGAAGGGAATTATCCTACAATGAGCAGTTCTTC. Translated, it gives CASSLIWAQIFYNGRELSYNEQFF. Based on the CDR3 plus reference TRBV28 and TRBJ2-1, the full variable domain is DVKVTQSSRYLVKRTGEKVFLECVQDMDHENMFWYRQDPGLGLRLIYFSYDVKMKEKGDIPEGYSVSREKKERFSLILESASTNQTSMYLCASSLIWAQIFYNGRELSYNEQFFGPGTRLTVL.